These T cell receptor beta chains were read from a single sample in a study of PD-L1 blockade in urothelial cancer. The assay was immunoSEQ multiplex PCR, and TCRdb's table has in-frame clones only and misses some. The top ten hold 15% to 20% of the sample, which has 20,000 to 25,000 clones, almost 90% seen once. The sample in question was PBMCs, obtained around atezolizumab (anti-PD-L1) treatment. The receptors stem from a woman aged 55-69 years with urothelial cancer. Both conserved end residues are part of each CDR3. Fields, in order: V gene, D gene, CDR3 length, J gene, clone size, CDR3 DNA, CDR3 protein. D genes are given only for firm matches. Expanded clones are given a class, and other clones once, few, many or no size at all.

TRBV6-6	TRBD1	14	TRBJ1-1	.	TGTGCCAGCAGTTTCCGGGACAGTGGGACTGAAGCTTTCTTT	CASSFRDSGTEAFF
TRBV6-6	TRBD1	15	TRBJ1-1	large	TGTGCCAGCAGTAACCCCGGACAGGGGAACACTGAAGCTTTCTTT	CASSNPGQGNTEAFF
TRBV5-1	.	18	TRBJ2-7	.	TGCGCCAGCAGCATTGAGGGGAGGAGCGCGGTCGCTACCTACGAGCAGTACTTC	CASSIEGRSAVATYEQYF
TRBV10-3	TRBD1	14	TRBJ1-1	.	TGTGCCATCAGTGAAGGTCCAGGGGGGACTGAAGCTTTCTTT	CAISEGPGGTEAFF
TRBV28	.	16	TRBJ2-2	.	TGTGCCAGCAGTTCCTCAGGGGCCCTTGGGGACGGGGAGCTGTTTTTT	CASSSSGALGDGELFF
TRBV6-6	.	16	TRBJ1-6	.	TGTGCCAGCAGTTACTGGAGGGCAGACATCAATTCACCCCTCCACTTT	CASSYWRADINSPLHF
TRBV7-6	TRBD2	14	TRBJ2-1	.	TGTGCCAGCAGCGAGGGTGGGGGGGGCAATGAGCAGTTCTTC	CASSEGGGGNEQFF
TRBV4-3	.	15	TRBJ1-5	.	TGCGCCAGCAGCCAAGAACTTACGGTTGGTCAGCCCCAGCATTTT	CASSQELTVGQPQHF
TRBV5-6	TRBD2	16	TRBJ2-3	.	TGTGCCAGCAGCTTGAGGGCGGGAGGGTTCTCAGATACGCAGTATTTT	CASSLRAGGFSDTQYF
TRBV10-3	TRBD2	16	TRBJ2-7	once	TGTGCCATCAGTGAAAAGAAACTAGCGGGCCCCTACGAGCAGTACTTC	CAISEKKLAGPYEQYF
TRBV7-2	TRBD1	16	TRBJ2-1	.	TGTGCCAGCAGCTCCTTGGACAGGGTTTCCTACAATGAGCAGTTCTTC	CASSSLDRVSYNEQFF
TRBV7-8	TRBD2	18	TRBJ2-3	.	TGTGCCAGCAGCTTAGCGAGACTAGCGGGAGCAGACACAGATACGCAGTATTTT	CASSLARLAGADTDTQYF
TRBV27	TRBD2	13	TRBJ2-7	.	TGTGCCACCCTGGATAGCGGGAGCGGCGAGCAGTACTTC	CATLDSGSGEQYF
TRBV7-2	.	15	TRBJ2-6	.	TGTGCCAGCAGCTCAGATCCAGGGTTTTCCAACGTCCTGACTTTC	CASSSDPGFSNVLTF